These 19 T cell receptor beta chains originate from one sample sequenced in a study of T cells after yellow fever vaccination. TCRdb itself ran the 5' RACE reads through MiXCR, one entry per CDR3 protein. The table has 250,000 to 350,000 distinct CDR3 sequences, approximately 7% seen once. The sample was PBMCs, taken more than 40 days after the first yellow fever vaccination. All receptors derive from a man aged 18 to 29 who received the YFV17D yellow fever vaccine.

The chain recombines TRBV7-2 with TRBJ1-2; TRBD1 is a possible D gene (5 bases). The CDR3 extends over 13 amino acids. Germline loops: CDR1 SGHTA, CDR2 FQGNSA. The ends were cut back, 2 bases at V and 3 bases at J, with 7 bases in the middle. The CDR3 reads CASSLWGDYGYTF. In nucleotides, the CDR3 is TGTGCCAGCAGCTTATGGGGGGACTATGGCTACACCTTC. The full variable domain, with the rest looked up from reference TRBV7-2 and TRBJ1-2, is GAGVSQSPSNKVTEKGKDVELRCDPISGHTALYWYRQSLGQGLEFLIYFQGNSAPDKSGLPSDRFSAERTGGSVSTLTIQRTQQEDSAVYLCASSLWGDYGYTFGSGTRLTVV.

This clonotype was recorded at least ten times. V usage is TRBV7-2 and J usage is TRBJ1-4; weak D call: TRBD1 (5 bases). CDR3 length: 17 amino acids. With 2 bases removed from V and 8 bases from J, the gap between germline ends came to 21 bases. Germline values: CDR1 SGHTA, CDR2 FQGNSA. CDR3 protein: CASSLTDTTGVREKLFF. CDR3 bases: TGTGCCAGCAGCTTAACGGATACGACGGGGGTGAGGGAAAAACTGTTTTTT. The full variable domain, completed using reference TRBV7-2 and TRBJ1-4, is GAGVSQSPSNKVTEKGKDVELRCDPISGHTALYWYRQSLGQGLEFLIYFQGNSAPDKSGLPSDRFSAERTGGSVSTLTIQRTQQEDSAVYLCASSLTDTTGVREKLFFGSGTQLSVL.

The CDR3, as DNA: TGCAGCGTTGTTGGGCAGGGGGCGAAGGCTGAAGCTTTCTTT. It specifies CSVVGQGAKAEAFF. V is TRBV29-1 and J is TRBJ1-1, with 8 bases lining up with TRBD1. From germline, CDR1 is SQVTM and CDR2 ANQGSEA. The CDR3 is 14 amino acids. J gave up 6 bases and V 4 bases, and 10 bases lay outside the gene matches.

V and J are TRBV2 and TRBJ2-5, with 11 bases lining up with TRBD2. The germline CDR1 and CDR2 sequences are SNHLY and FYNNEI. CDR3 length: 15 amino acids. With 5 bases clipped from V and 3 bases from J, the junction kept 5 bases outside the gene matches. Here the CDR3 DNA reads TGTGCCAGCAGTCGACTAGCGGGAAGAGAAGAGACCCAGTACTTC. Amino acids: CASSRLAGREETQYF.

This clonotype was seen only a few times. The chain links TRBV7-2 to TRBJ2-4, with no clear D. The V end lost 3 bases, the J end lost 7 bases, and 7 bases lay between the germline ends. This CDR3 spans 12 amino acids. Germline V gene sequence: CDR1 SGHTA, CDR2 FQGNSA. CDR3 sequence (DNA): TGTGCCAGCAGCTTTCTGGGGAACATTCAGTACTTC. This encodes CASSFLGNIQYF. Supplemented by reference TRBV7-2 and TRBJ2-4, the full variable domain reads GAGVSQSPSNKVTEKGKDVELRCDPISGHTALYWYRQSLGQGLEFLIYFQGNSAPDKSGLPSDRFSAERTGGSVSTLTIQRTQQEDSAVYLCASSFLGNIQYFGAGTRLSVL.

V is TRBV12-3 or TRBV12-4 and J is TRBJ1-1; perhaps TRBD1 as D (6 bases). Trimming cost V 6 bases and J 6 bases, with 17 bases left between them. There are 14 residues in the CDR3. As DNA, the CDR3 is TGTGCCAGCAGCCCCCGCAGGGGTGTCGCTGAAGCTTTCTTT. It codes for CASSPRRGVAEAFF.

The chain recombines TRBV15 with TRBJ1-5; a weak D match, TRBD1 (5 bases). The germline V gene encodes CDR1 LNHNV and CDR2 YYDKDF (reference sequence). The CDR3 runs 16 residues. The germline V and J ends were trimmed by 2 bases and 3 bases, with 14 bases remaining between them. In DNA, the CDR3 is TGTGCCACCAGCAGACTCCGGGGGGGGGACAATCAGCCCCAGCATTTT. Encoded protein: CATSRLRGGDNQPQHF.

J is TRBJ2-7 and V is TRBV5-6, with a weak D call TRBD2 (6 bases). This CDR3 spans 15 amino acids. The germline V gene encodes CDR1 SGHDT and CDR2 YYEEEE. V lost 3 bases and J 0 bases, leaving 13 bases between the germline ends. The CDR3 nucleotides are TGTGCCAGCAGCTCGGGAGACGGATTCTCCTACGAGCAGTACTTC. Translated, it gives CASSSGDGFSYEQYF. The entire variable domain, with the rest obtained from reference TRBV5-6 and TRBJ2-7, is as follows: DAGVTQSPTHLIKTRGQQVTLRCSPKSGHDTVSWYQQALGQGPQFIFQYYEEEERQRGNFPDRFSGHQFPNYSSELNVNALLLGDSALYLCASSSGDGFSYEQYFGPGTRLTVT.

The chain combines TRBV6-1 with TRBJ2-7; 8 bases agree with TRBD2. V lost 3 bases and J lost 3; bases outside the gene matches: 10. The CDR3 consists of 16 residues. CDR1 and CDR2 (germline): MNHNS, SASEGT. In DNA, the CDR3 is TGTGCCAGCAGTGACGGGGGGGGACTACTCAACTACGAGCAGTACGTC. Amino acids: CASSDGGGLLNYEQYV.

As to this clonotype: At one of its ends the junction is not consistent with the germline gene, which may arise from a read error. The rearrangement joins TRBV11-2 to TRBJ2-7, with D possibly being TRBD1 (6 bases). CDR1 and CDR2 (germline): SGHAT, FQNNGV. The CDR3 loop spans 13 amino acids. The CDR3 here is CASSSSGVLEQNF. The DNA for the CDR3 is TGTGCCAGCAGCTCCTCAGGGGTACTCGAGCAGAACTTC.

This clonotype was seen many times. The rearrangement links TRBV24-1 to TRBJ2-2, with D possibly matching TRBD1 (6 bases). The CDR3 is 17 residues long. The germline V gene encodes CDR1 KGHDR and CDR2 SFDVKD. V gave up 4 bases and J gave up 1 base, with 15 bases separating them. As DNA, the CDR3 is TGTGCCACCAGTGACCTACGGGACAATAAGAACACCGGGGAGCTGTTTTTT. The encoded protein is CATSDLRDNKNTGELFF.

This chain uses TRBV12-3 or TRBV12-4 with TRBJ1-4; D ambiguous. Trimming shortened V by 0 bases and J by 0 bases, and 11 bases separated the two germline ends. The CDR3 sequence is 17 residues long. CDR3 nucleotides: TGTGCCAGCAGTTTAGCGATGGGAATCCCAACTAATGAAAAACTGTTTTTT. Translation: CASSLAMGIPTNEKLFF.

This clonotype has just a few counts. The rearrangement links TRBV27 to TRBJ2-1; D is perhaps TRBD2 (7 bases). This CDR3 spans 14 amino acids. V was clipped by 2 bases and J by 8 bases, with 13 bases between them. Germline assignment: CDR1 MNHEY and CDR2 SMNVEV (reference sequence). The CDR3 spells CASSLRGGGDEQFF. DNA for the CDR3: TGTGCCAGCAGTTTAAGGGGGGGCGGGGATGAGCAGTTCTTC.

This clonotype came up a few times. The CDR3 here is CASSQRGAYEQYF. CDR3 bases: TGTGCCAGTTCTCAGCGGGGGGCCTACGAGCAGTACTTC. This rearrangement joins TRBV27 to TRBJ2-7; 9 positions agree with TRBD2. CDR1 is MNHEY and CDR2 is SMNVEV in the germline V gene (reference sequence). CDR3 length: 13 residues. V shed 9 bases and J 2 bases; nucleotides not matched to a gene: 5.

V and J are TRBV7-2 and TRBJ2-7, with 7 positions matching TRBD1. The CDR3 loop spans 14 amino acids. The germline V gene has CDR1 SGHTA and CDR2 FQGNSA. J lost 7 bases, V lost 0 bases, and 6 bases had no gene match. For the CDR3, the DNA is TGTGCCAGCAGCTTAGCCGACAGGGTGGGAGAGCAGTACGTC. This translates into CASSLADRVGEQYV.

This clonotype appeared a few times. V is TRBV12-3 or TRBV12-4 and J is TRBJ2-1; no firm D call. The germline V and J ends were trimmed by 6 bases and 7 bases, with 10 bases remaining between them. The CDR3 has 12 residues. CDR3: CASSWTRNEQFF. The CDR3 DNA reads as TGTGCCAGCAGCTGGACCCGAAATGAGCAGTTCTTC.

This clonotype showed up many times. The chain combines TRBV5-1 with TRBJ2-5, with D unclear. V gave up 0 bases and J gave up 2 bases, with 8 bases separating them. This CDR3 has 14 amino acids. Germline V gene lookup returns CDR1 SGHRS and CDR2 YFSETQ. The CDR3 sequence: CASSLVSGQETQYF. For the CDR3, the DNA is TGCGCCAGCAGCTTGGTTTCCGGGCAAGAGACCCAGTACTTC.

The rearrangement uses TRBV28 and TRBJ1-1, with D possibly being TRBD1 (6 bases). With 1 base removed from V and 5 bases from J, the gap between germline ends came to 8 bases. This CDR3 spans 13 amino acids. Germline V gives CDR1 MDHEN, CDR2 SYDVKM. This chain's CDR3 is CASSLSQGTEAFF. In DNA, the CDR3 is TGTGCCAGCAGTTTATCCCAGGGGACTGAAGCTTTCTTT.

This clonotype was counted many times. V usage is TRBV11-2 and J usage is TRBJ2-1; the D is unclear. The CDR3 has 15 residues. V gave up 0 bases and J gave up 0 bases, with 6 bases separating them. Germline V gene lookup returns CDR1 SGHAT and CDR2 FQNNGV. CDR3 nucleotides: TGTGCCAGCAGCTTAGAGGCAACCTCCTACAATGAGCAGTTCTTC. Translation: CASSLEATSYNEQFF.